Below are 20 T cell receptor beta chains sequenced from a single sample in a study of shared clonotypes between healthy human individuals. Only in-frame clones appear in the TCRdb table, and some are missing; sequencing was by immunoSEQ multiplex PCR. The table records 740,000 or so clones, 73% of them present only once. The specimen sequenced was memory CD4+ T cells sorted from blood. Noted subset: CD45RA-negative fraction. The receptors derive from a woman in her 30s in good health.

This chain links TRBV9 with TRBJ1-2; TRBD1 aligns across 11 bases. The CDR3 loop spans 16 amino acids. J lost 7 bases, V lost 1 base, and 9 bases had no gene match. Germline V gene lookup returns CDR1 SGDLS and CDR2 YYNGEE. CDR3 nucleotide sequence: TGTGCCAGCAGCGTAAAGGTCTCCGGGACAGGGGGTGGCTACACCTTC. This translates into CASSVKVSGTGGGYTF.

This chain connects TRBV18 to TRBJ1-3, with D hard to call. Trimming pared 2 bases from V and 0 bases from J, leaving 11 bases between. This CDR3 is 16 amino acids long. Germline CDR1 is KGHSH and CDR2 is LQKENI. The DNA for the CDR3 is TGTGCCAGCTCACCAAGGCAGGAGAGCTCTGGAAACACCATATATTTT. This encodes CASSPRQESSGNTIYF. Variable domain in full (rest from reference TRBV18 and TRBJ1-3): NAGVMQNPRHLVRRRGQEARLRCSPMKGHSHVYWYRQLPEEGLKFMVYLQKENIIDESGMPKERFSAEFPKEGPSILRIQQVVRGDSAAYFCASSPRQESSGNTIYFGEGSWLTVV.

V gene TRBV23-1 combines with J gene TRBJ2-7; either TRBD1 or TRBD2 may fit D (5 bases each). TRBV23-1 is filed as an ORF, its function uncertain. The CDR3 length is 14 residues. V lost 10 bases to trimming and J lost 0 bases, with 16 bases between them. The CDR3 nucleotides read TGCGCCACACGAAGAGGGGAAAGCTCCTACGAGCAGTACTTC. It encodes CATRRGESSYEQYF.

This chain links TRBV28 with TRBJ2-3; no clear D. CDR3 length: 12 residues. Between the trimmed V and J ends, which lost 5 bases and 6 bases, there was a span of 9 bases. Per germline, CDR1 MDHEN and CDR2 SYDVKM. The CDR3 protein is CASSPQADTQYF. CDR3 nucleotide sequence: TGTGCCAGCAGTCCTCAGGCGGATACGCAGTATTTT.

The CDR3 DNA reads as TGTGCCAGCAGCTCCCGGCATAGCGGGAGTTACGAGCAGTACTTC. Translating it yields CASSSRHSGSYEQYF. The chain combines TRBV11-2 with TRBJ2-7; 9 positions agree with TRBD2. This CDR3 contains 15 residues. J lost 4 bases, V lost 4 bases, and 8 bases had no gene match. Germline CDR1 is SGHAT and CDR2 is FQNNGV.

The V call is TRBV27, the J call TRBJ2-2; 7 bases fit TRBD1. CDR1 is MNHEY and CDR2 is SMNVEV in the germline V gene (reference sequence). V gave up 6 bases and J gave up 1 base; unmatched junction bases: 8. The CDR3 sequence is 16 residues long. The CDR3 is CASSNNRGLNTGELFF. As DNA, the CDR3 is TGTGCCAGCAGCAATAACAGGGGCCTGAACACCGGGGAGCTGTTTTTT.

The chain carries TRBV14 and TRBJ2-7; D gene unclear. This CDR3 spans 13 amino acids. The V end was cut by 1 base, the J end by 3 bases, with 7 bases between. CDR1 and CDR2 from the germline V gene are SGHDN and FVKESK. The chain's CDR3 is CASSQGPHYEQYF. DNA for the CDR3: TGTGCCAGCAGCCAAGGACCTCACTACGAGCAGTACTTC. The full variable domain, its missing parts supplied by reference TRBV14 and TRBJ2-7, is EAGVTQFPSHSVIEKGQTVTLRCDPISGHDNLYWYRRVMGKEIKFLLHFVKESKQDESGMPNNRFLAERTGGTYSTLKVQPAELEDSGVYFCASSQGPHYEQYFGPGTRLTVT.

The genes are TRBV4-2 and TRBJ2-3, with D perhaps TRBD2 (5 bases). Looked up from germline, CDR1 is LGHNA and CDR2 is YNFKEQ. V lost 1 base and J lost 7, with 12 bases in between. CDR3 length: 14 residues. CDR3 sequence reads: CASSQVSSTNTQYF. CDR3 nucleotide sequence: TGTGCCAGCAGCCAAGTCTCTAGCACCAATACGCAGTATTTT.

Here the CDR3 reads CASSRHRDMNTEAFF. In nucleotides, the CDR3 is TGCGCCAGCAGTCGCCACAGGGACATGAACACTGAAGCTTTCTTT. The V gene is TRBV23-1, the J gene TRBJ1-1; D is possibly TRBD1 (6 bases). TRBV23-1 is filed as an ORF, its function uncertain. The CDR3 sequence is 15 residues long. The germline V and J ends were trimmed by 4 bases and 0 bases, with 12 bases remaining between them.

This chain connects TRBV20-1 to TRBJ1-2; maybe TRBD1 (5 bases). V was pared by 3 bases and J by 8 bases, with 10 bases between. Germline V gives CDR1 DFQATT, CDR2 SNEGSKA (reference sequence). This CDR3 contains 11 residues. The CDR3 protein is CSASEGLGYTF. The CDR3 region has the DNA TGCAGTGCTAGTGAGGGGCTCGGCTACACCTTC.

The chain employs TRBV19 and TRBJ1-2; D may be TRBD1 (5 bases). The ends were cut back, 0 bases at V and 7 bases at J, with 15 bases in the middle. From germline, CDR1 is LNHDA and CDR2 SQIVND (reference sequence). The CDR3 is 15 amino acids. DNA for the CDR3: TGTGCCAGTAGTATAGATGGGACGCGCGGGGCTGGCTACACCTTC. Protein: CASSIDGTRGAGYTF.

V gene TRBV19 combines with J gene TRBJ2-4; no firm D call. CDR3 length: 14 amino acids. The V end was cut by 7 bases, the J end by 8 bases, with 18 bases between. The germline V gene encodes CDR1 LNHDA and CDR2 SQIVND (reference sequence). Here the CDR3 DNA reads TGTGCCAGTAATGATCGGAGCCGGGCGGACATTCAGTACTTC. This codes for CASNDRSRADIQYF.

The CDR3 bases are TGTGCCAGCAGCTTAGTGGCGGCGGGAGGGCCGGGGAGCACAGATACGCAGTATTTT. Its translation: CASSLVAAGGPGSTDTQYF. The rearrangement joins TRBV11-2 to TRBJ2-3; TRBD2 matches 9 bases. Trimming took 1 base from V and 0 from J; bases not matched to a gene: 11. Germline CDR1 and CDR2: SGHAT and FQNNGV. This CDR3 is built from 19 residues.

J is TRBJ2-6 and V is TRBV7-9, with 7 bases identical to TRBD1. The CDR3 spans 17 residues. Per germline, CDR1 SEHNR and CDR2 FQNEAQ (reference sequence). After removal of 8 bases from V and 2 bases from J, the junction contained 12 bases not matched to a gene. The CDR3 nucleotides read TGTGCCAGCCGTAAATCGACAGGGAAGGCTGGGGCCAACGTCCTGACTTTC. Protein sequence: CASRKSTGKAGANVLTF. Complete variable domain (other parts from reference TRBV7-9 and TRBJ2-6): DTGVSQNPRHKITKRGQNVTFRCDPISEHNRLYWYRQTLGQGPEFLTYFQNEAQLEKSRLLSDRFSAERPKGSFSTLEIQRTEQGDSAMYLCASRKSTGKAGANVLTFGAGSRLTVL.

This sequence joins TRBV27 and TRBJ2-6, with 8 nucleotides matching TRBD1. The trim removed 10 bases at V and 2 bases at J, leaving 7 bases unmatched. The CDR3 contains 15 residues. Germline V CDR1 and CDR2: MNHEY, SMNVEV (reference sequence). CDR3 bases: TGTGCCACCGGGACAGGCGATACTGGGGCCAACGTCCTGACTTTC. Encoded protein: CATGTGDTGANVLTF.

The CDR3 sequence is CASRPNSGTNTGELFF. The DNA for the CDR3 is TGTGCCAGCAGGCCTAATAGCGGGACGAACACCGGGGAGCTGTTTTTT. The V and J genes are TRBV27 and TRBJ2-2, with TRBD2 identical over 8 bases. V was clipped by 6 bases and J by 0 bases; unmatched bases: 6. Germline lookup yields CDR1 MNHEY and CDR2 SMNVEV (reference sequence). CDR3 length: 16 residues.

V gene TRBV7-2 combines with J gene TRBJ2-7, with D perhaps TRBD1 or TRBD2 (6 bases each). The CDR3 has 15 residues. Trimming pared 4 bases from V and 2 bases from J, leaving 15 bases between. Germline CDR1 reads SGHTA; CDR2 reads FQGNSA. The CDR3 nucleotides read TGTGCCAGCAGCTCCGCAAAAGGGGGGACCTACGAGCAGTACTTC. Its protein is CASSSAKGGTYEQYF.

The chain links TRBV19 to TRBJ1-5, with D unclear. The CDR3 extends over 16 amino acids. Germline-derived CDR1 and CDR2 are LNHDA and SQIVND (reference sequence). V shed 7 bases and J shed 0 bases, with 16 bases lying between them. CDR3: CASKPRWVSSNQPQHF. CDR3 nucleotides: TGTGCCAGTAAACCCCGGTGGGTAAGTAGCAATCAGCCCCAGCATTTT.

The genes are TRBV27 and TRBJ2-7; TRBD1 agrees at 8 bases. The V gene's germline CDR1 is MNHEY and CDR2 SMNVEV (reference sequence). The CDR3 has 15 amino acids. V gave up 5 bases and J gave up 2 bases; unmatched junction bases: 8. Here the CDR3 reads CASSPDRGWTYEQYF. Here the CDR3 DNA reads TGTGCCAGCAGTCCTGACAGGGGTTGGACCTACGAGCAGTACTTC.

The chain carries TRBV7-9 and TRBJ2-3; TRBD2 matches 8 bases. In germline, CDR1 is SEHNR, CDR2 FQNEAQ (reference sequence). The CDR3 sequence is 16 residues long. The junction had 6 bases not matched to a gene; V was cut back by 4 bases and J by 0 bases. The CDR3 region is CASSSVIAGSTDTQYF. The CDR3 coding sequence is TGTGCCAGCAGCTCCGTGATAGCGGGGAGCACAGATACGCAGTATTTT. The variable domain in full, completed from reference TRBV7-9 and TRBJ2-3, reads DTGVSQNPRHKITKRGQNVTFRCDPISEHNRLYWYRQTLGQGPEFLTYFQNEAQLEKSRLLSDRFSAERPKGSFSTLEIQRTEQGDSAMYLCASSSVIAGSTDTQYFGPGTRLTVL.